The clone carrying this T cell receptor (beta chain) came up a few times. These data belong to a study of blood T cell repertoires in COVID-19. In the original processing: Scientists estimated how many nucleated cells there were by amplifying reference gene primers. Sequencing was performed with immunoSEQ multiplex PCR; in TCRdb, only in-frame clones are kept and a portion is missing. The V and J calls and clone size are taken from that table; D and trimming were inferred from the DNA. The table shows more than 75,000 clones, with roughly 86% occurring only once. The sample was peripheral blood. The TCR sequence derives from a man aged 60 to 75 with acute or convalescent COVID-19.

CDR3 sequence (DNA): TGTGCCAGCAGACGGGGGGCCGGGGAGCTGTTTTTT. It encodes CASRRGAGELFF. This chain uses TRBV12-3 or TRBV12-4 with TRBJ2-2; 7 nucleotides agree with TRBD2. The CDR3 is 12 residues long. The V and J ends lost 6 bases and 6 bases, in that order; junction bases with no gene match: 1.